The present T cell receptor (beta chain) was sequenced within a study of T cells in Graves' hyperthyroidism and ophthalmopathy. General study points: Within blood appeared most thyroid clonotypes that had expanded above 0.001.

RNA transcripts were the template for amplifying TCR beta CDR3 regions. First-round RT-PCR with HTBI primers amplified the TCR CDR3 region. TCRdb processed the multiplex PCR reads anew with MiXCR; each CDR3 protein has one entry. The sample consists of some 650,000 distinct CDR3 sequences, about a sixth of them appearing once. Uncontrolled infection, other autoimmune disease, pregnancy and lactation each barred patients from inclusion. Thyroid ultrasound and orbital computed tomography, with clinical symptoms and serum thyroxine and TRAb, informed diagnoses. Using more than 7.5 ml of fresh peripheral blood, PBMCs were prepared. The table lists this clonotype with a few counts. Its antigen remains unidentified. Trimming stripped 3 bases from V and 1 base from J, with 7 bases between. Per germline, CDR1 SGHTS and CDR2 YDEGEE. The CDR3 length is 13 residues.

This clonotype was obtained from a woman between 35 and 50 years old with Graves' ophthalmopathy. This sequence joins TRBV5-8 and TRBJ1-1; D gene ambiguous. The sequencing input was blood. The CDR3 spells CASSYPPNTEAFF. The CDR3 bases are TGTGCCAGCAGCTACCCTCCGAACACTGAAGCTTTCTTT. The full variable domain, rest sourced from reference TRBV5-8 and TRBJ1-1, is EAGVTQSPTHLIKTRGQQATLRCSPISGHTSVYWYQQALGLGLQFLLWYDEGEERNRGNFPPRFSGRQFPNYSSELNVNALELEDSALYLCASSYPPNTEAFFGQGTRLTVV.